This is a list of T cell receptor beta chains from one sample in a study of T cells in Graves' hyperthyroidism and ophthalmopathy. TCRdb fed the multiplex PCR reads into MiXCR, producing one record per CDR3 protein. The sample has about 700,000 distinct CDR3 sequences, around 13% seen once. Source material: blood. These receptors were obtained from a young woman with Graves' hyperthyroidism. CDR3s include the opening cysteine and the closing phenylalanine or tryptophan. The D gene is left open where the match is weak. Clone size appears in some rows only: once, few, many, or a class for an expanded clone.

TRBJ2-1 once TRBV20-1 . CSATPSTSSYNEQFF TGCAGTGCTACACCCTCGACTAGCTCCTACAATGAGCAGTTCTTC
TRBJ2-5 . TRBV5-1 TRBD1 CASRLGDREGETQYF TGCGCCAGCAGACTCGGGGACAGGGAAGGAGAGACCCAGTACTTC
TRBJ1-2 many TRBV30 TRBD1 CAWSAFRDRDGYTF TGTGCCTGGAGTGCTTTCCGGGACAGGGATGGCTACACCTTC
TRBJ1-4 . TRBV12-3/TRBV12-4 . CASSPTRNEKLFF TGTGCCAGCAGCCCCACAAGGAATGAAAAACTGTTTTTT
TRBJ2-2 . TRBV10-1 . CASSEKGYPFPGELFF TGCGCCAGCAGTGAGAAAGGCTACCCATTTCCCGGGGAGCTGTTTTTT
TRBJ2-1 . TRBV6-5 TRBD2 CASSYSSGRRDEQFF TGTGCCAGCAGTTACTCTAGCGGGCGCCGCGATGAGCAGTTCTTC
TRBJ2-1 few TRBV7-2 TRBD1 CAGSFRQGLYNEQFF TGTGCCGGCAGCTTCAGACAGGGCCTATACAATGAGCAGTTCTTC
TRBJ2-2 many TRBV27 TRBD2 CASSFVAGGPRWTGELFF TGTGCCAGCAGTTTTGTAGCGGGAGGGCCTCGGTGGACCGGGGAGCTGTTTTTT
TRBJ2-1 many TRBV18 TRBD2 CASSLWEGNEQFF TGTGCCAGCTCACTTTGGGAGGGCAATGAGCAGTTCTTC
TRBJ2-7 many TRBV18 TRBD1 CASSPQTGGLEQYF TGTGCCAGCTCACCACAAACAGGGGGCCTGGAGCAGTACTTC
TRBJ1-2 many TRBV28 . CASSSTGLGYTF TGTGCCAGCAGTTCAACAGGGCTCGGCTACACCTTC
TRBJ1-4 many TRBV2 . CASSVVDEKLFF TGTGCCAGCAGTGTGGTGGATGAAAAACTGTTTTTT
TRBJ2-7 once TRBV28 TRBD1 CASSVGQIYGQYF TGTGCCAGCAGTGTGGGACAGATCTACGGGCAGTACTTC
TRBJ1-2 many TRBV3-1 TRBD1 CASSQTGTNYGYTF TGTGCCAGCAGCCAGACAGGGACTAACTATGGCTACACCTTC
TRBJ1-6 . TRBV7-9 TRBD1 CASSKTGTRNSPLHF TGTGCCAGCAGCAAGACAGGGACTCGTAATTCACCCCTCCACTTT
TRBJ2-7 few TRBV2 TRBD1 CASTGQVLYEQYF TGTGCCAGCACAGGACAGGTGCTGTACGAGCAGTACTTC
TRBJ2-7 . TRBV4-1 TRBD1 CASSQGATGFDEQYF TGCGCCAGCAGCCAAGGTGCGACAGGGTTCGACGAGCAGTACTTC
TRBJ2-1 many TRBV3-1 . CASSQQGPLNEQFF TGTGCCAGCAGCCAACAGGGGCCCCTCAATGAGCAGTTCTTC
TRBJ2-6 . TRBV5-1 . CASSLAGSTGANVLTF TGCGCCAGCAGCTTGGCCGGCTCTACTGGGGCCAACGTCCTGACTTTC
TRBJ2-7 many TRBV7-9 . CASSSSWQGLTYEQYF TGTGCCAGCAGCTCGTCCTGGCAGGGCCTTACCTACGAGCAGTACTTC
TRBJ2-3 many TRBV7-2 . CASSLGSTGGTDTQYF TGTGCCAGCAGCCTAGGATCAACTGGAGGCACAGATACGCAGTATTTT
TRBJ1-4 many TRBV28 . CASSLRSRGSLNEKLFF TGTGCCAGCAGTTTGCGCAGTCGGGGCAGCCTCAATGAAAAACTGTTTTTT
TRBJ2-7 few TRBV19 TRBD2 CASSMRTSGSYEQYF TGTGCCAGTAGTATGCGGACTAGCGGGAGTTACGAGCAGTACTTC
TRBJ2-2 few TRBV28 . CASTRGDTGELFF TGTGCCAGCACTCGCGGTGACACCGGGGAGCTGTTTTTT
TRBJ2-7 many TRBV11-3 TRBD2 CASSLGTSGSASSYEQYF TGTGCCAGCAGCTTAGGGACTAGCGGGAGCGCGAGCTCCTACGAGCAGTACTTC
TRBJ1-1 . TRBV29-1 . CSVVRVGRGSTEAFF TGCAGCGTTGTCCGGGTCGGCAGGGGAAGTACTGAAGCTTTCTTT
TRBJ2-3 . TRBV19 TRBD2 CATGIAGGTDTQYF TGTGCCACCGGTATAGCGGGAGGGACAGATACGCAGTATTTT
TRBJ1-6 . TRBV27 . CASSSQGIGSPLHF TGTGCCAGCAGTTCTCAGGGGATCGGTTCACCCCTCCACTTT